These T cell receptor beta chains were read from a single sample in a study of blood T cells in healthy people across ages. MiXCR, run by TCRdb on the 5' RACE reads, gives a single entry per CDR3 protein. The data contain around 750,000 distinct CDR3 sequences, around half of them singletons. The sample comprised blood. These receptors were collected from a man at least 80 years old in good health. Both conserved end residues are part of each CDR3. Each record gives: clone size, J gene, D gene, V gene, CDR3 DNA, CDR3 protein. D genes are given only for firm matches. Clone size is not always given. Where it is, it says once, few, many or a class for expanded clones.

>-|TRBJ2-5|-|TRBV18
TGTGCCAGCTCACCCTTTCTAGGGACCCAAGAGACCCAGTACTTC
CASSPFLGTQETQYF
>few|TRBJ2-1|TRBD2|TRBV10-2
TGCGCCAGCAGTGCAAGCGGGAAGGGTGAGCAGTTCTTC
CASSASGKGEQFF
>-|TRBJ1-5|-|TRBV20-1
TGCAGTGCCGGGAGGGGCAATCAGCCCCAGCATTTT
CSAGRGNQPQHF
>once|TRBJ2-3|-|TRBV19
TGTGCCGGTACCCACTCCGGCGCACAGTCGGACAGATACGCGTATTTT
CAGTHSGAQSDRYAYF
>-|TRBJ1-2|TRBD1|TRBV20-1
TGCAGTGCGCGGACAGGGGGCGGAAACTATGGCTACACCTTC
CSARTGGGNYGYTF
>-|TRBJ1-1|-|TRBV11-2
TGTGCCAGCAGCTTAGGGGTGAGGTTCACTGAAGCTTTCTTT
CASSLGVRFTEAFF
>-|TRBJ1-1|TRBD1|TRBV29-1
TGCAGCGTCCCCGGGACAGGGTTGAACACTGAAGCTTTCTTT
CSVPGTGLNTEAFF
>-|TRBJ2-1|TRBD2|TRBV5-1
TGCGCCAGCAGCTTGGGCCTACTAGCGGGAGATGACAATGAGCAGTTCTTC
CASSLGLLAGDDNEQFF
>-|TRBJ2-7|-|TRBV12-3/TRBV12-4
TGTGCCAGCAGGGAGGCGGGCTTGTACAATGAGCAGTACTTC
CASREAGLYNEQYF
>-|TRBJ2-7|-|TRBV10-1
TGCGCCAGCAGTGAGTCCGGCAGCTACTACGAGCAGTACTTC
CASSESGSYYEQYF
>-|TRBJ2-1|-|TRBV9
TGTGCCAGCAGCGTAACCCCCGAGGAGAGGGCTAACAATGAGCAGTTCTTC
CASSVTPEERANNEQFF
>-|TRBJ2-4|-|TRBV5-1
TGCGCCAGCAGCTTGGCCGGTGTCTGGGAAAACATTCAGTACTTC
CASSLAGVWENIQYF
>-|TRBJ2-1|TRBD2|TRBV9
TGTGCCAGCAGCGTAGCTACTGTCGGGGGGAGCTCCTACAATGAGCAGTTCTTC
CASSVATVGGSSYNEQFF
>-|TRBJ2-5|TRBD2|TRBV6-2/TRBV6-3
TGTGCCAGCAGTTACTCGCGGGAGGGGCAGTACTTC
CASSYSREGQYF
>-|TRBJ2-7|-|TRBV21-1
TGTGCCAGCAGCAAATACAGTCGAGCGGGGACCTACGAGCAGTACTTC
CASSKYSRAGTYEQYF
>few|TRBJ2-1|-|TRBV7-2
TGTGCCAGCAGCTCCGGACTTCACAATGAGCAGTTCTTC
CASSSGLHNEQFF
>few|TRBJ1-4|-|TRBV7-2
TGTGCCAGCAGCCGCCTGGGGAAAGCAACTAATGAAAAACTGTTTTTT
CASSRLGKATNEKLFF
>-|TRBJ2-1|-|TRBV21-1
TGTGCCAGCAGCAAACCCCAGGCAGATGAGCAGTTCTTC
CASSKPQADEQFF